This T cell receptor beta chain was sequenced during a study of blood T cell repertoires in COVID-19. Looking at the study overall: Samples taken during acute and convalescent COVID-19 were collected in the United States, Italy and Spain.

Germline V gene data show CDR1 as SGHTA and CDR2 as FQGNSA. The CDR3 has 16 residues. The V segment lost 1 base and the J segment 3 bases; nucleotides outside the gene matches: 6. Libraries were prepared by immunoSEQ multiplex PCR; TCRdb keeps only in-frame clonotypes and omits some of them. The sample has 150,000 or so clones, almost 85% seen once. The sequence was obtained from a woman aged 80 or over with acute or convalescent COVID-19. What was sequenced was peripheral blood. The chain uses TRBV7-2 and TRBJ2-7; 10 nucleotides line up with TRBD2. The CDR3 here is CASSLVGGLASYEQYF. The CDR3 DNA is TGTGCCAGCAGCTTAGTGGGGGGACTAGCGAGCTACGAGCAGTACTTC.